Listed here are 20 T cell receptor beta chains from one sample, sequenced in a study of T cells after yellow fever vaccination. MiXCR, run by TCRdb on the 5' RACE reads, gives a single entry per CDR3 protein. The sample yields over 150,000 distinct CDR3 sequences, around 7.2% seen once. The specimen comprised CD4+ T cells sorted from PBMCs, sampled 5 to 6 days after the first yellow fever vaccination. Receptor source: a young man who received the YFV17D yellow fever vaccine.

J is TRBJ2-3 and V is TRBV3-1; 9 positions match TRBD2. V shed 4 bases and J 7 bases; nucleotides not matched to a gene: 21. The length of the CDR3 is 19 residues. Germline V gene sequence: CDR1 LGHDT, CDR2 YNNKEL (reference sequence). CDR3 sequence (DNA): TGTGCCAGCAGCCGAAGTGGTGCGGGGGGGGCCCGCTCGGGACATACGCAGTATTTT. Its protein product is CASSRSGAGGARSGHTQYF.

In its sample, this clonotype was seen a few times. V is TRBV5-1 and J is TRBJ1-1; 7 nucleotides line up with TRBD1. CDR3 size: 15 residues. V gave up 6 bases and J gave up 4 bases; unmatched junction bases: 12. Germline V gene data show CDR1 as SGHRS and CDR2 as YFSETQ. The CDR3 loop is CASNSQGQGGTEAFF. The CDR3 nucleotides read TGCGCCAGCAACTCCCAGGGGCAGGGGGGCACTGAAGCTTTCTTT. Complete variable domain (other parts from reference TRBV5-1 and TRBJ1-1): KAGVTQTPRYLIKTRGQQVTLSCSPISGHRSVSWYQQTPGQGLQFLFEYFSETQRNKGNFPGRFSGRQFSNSRSEMNVSTLELGDSALYLCASNSQGQGGTEAFFGQGTRLTVV.

This clonotype was recorded many times. J is TRBJ1-2 and V is TRBV9, with TRBD1 matching 7 bases. This CDR3 spans 15 amino acids. V lost 0 bases and J lost 8; bases outside the gene matches: 10. CDR1 and CDR2 (germline): SGDLS, YYNGEE. CDR3 DNA sequence: TGTGCCAGCAGCGTAGAAGGAGGGGGCATCGTCGGCTACACCTTC. Translating gives CASSVEGGGIVGYTF.

Ten or more counts support this clonotype. J is TRBJ1-4 and V is TRBV12-3 or TRBV12-4, with 8 bases matching TRBD1. V dropped 6 bases and J dropped 3; count of bases not matched to a gene: 12. This CDR3 is built from 17 residues. The CDR3 is CASSGRDDRGANEKLFF. Here the CDR3 DNA reads TGTGCCAGCAGCGGCCGGGACGACAGGGGAGCTAATGAAAAACTGTTTTTT.

Turning to this clonotype: A clone one base away is much larger, so this may be a read error. The chain combines TRBV15 with TRBJ1-6, with D perhaps matching TRBD1 (5 bases). This CDR3 spans 12 amino acids. Germline V lookup: CDR1 LNHNV, CDR2 YYDKDF (reference sequence). Trimming pared 5 bases from V and 17 bases from J, leaving 16 bases between. CDR3: CATSGQGGPIHF. Here the CDR3 DNA reads TGTGCCACCAGCGGCCAGGGTGGGCCCATCCACTTT.

The chain recombines TRBV7-2 with TRBJ2-7, with 7 bases lining up with TRBD2. The length of the CDR3 is 13 residues. Germline V gene data show CDR1 as SGHTA and CDR2 as FQGNSA. The CDR3 sequence is CASSLTSSYEQFV. The CDR3 DNA sequence: TGTGCCAGCAGCTTGACTAGCTCCTACGAGCAGTTCGTC.

This clonotype was picked up many times. This chain joins TRBV4-1 and TRBJ1-5, with 8 bases identical to TRBD1. The germline CDR1 and CDR2 sequences are MGHRA and YSYEKL. The J segment lost 3 bases and the V segment lost 6 bases, leaving 7 bases of the junction unmatched. The CDR3 totals 15 residues. CDR3 protein: CASRQGGSPNQPQHF. The CDR3 DNA sequence: TGCGCCAGCAGACAGGGGGGCAGCCCCAATCAGCCCCAGCATTTT.

J is TRBJ1-3 and V is TRBV15, with a weak D call TRBD1 (5 bases). V was shortened by 2 bases and J by 0 bases, with 11 bases between the two germline ends. The V gene's germline CDR1 is LNHNV and CDR2 YYDKDF (reference sequence). The CDR3 extends over 16 amino acids. CDR3 nucleotide sequence: TGTGCCACCAGCAGAACGGGGGGGATCTCTGGAAACACCATATATTTT. Protein product: CATSRTGGISGNTIYF.

This chain joins TRBV18 and TRBJ1-5; 7 bases fit TRBD1. The CDR3 has 14 amino acids. Germline V CDR1 and CDR2: KGHSH, LQKENI. With V trimmed by 3 bases and J by 7 bases, 6 bases remained unmatched. In nucleotides, the CDR3 is TGTGCCAGCTCACCCCGACAGGGATTACAGCCCCAGCATTTT. It codes for CASSPRQGLQPQHF.

This chain links TRBV6-5 with TRBJ1-4; TRBD1 agrees at 9 bases. Germline V gene sequence: CDR1 MNHEY, CDR2 SVGAGI. This CDR3 region has 16 residues. J lost 10 bases, V lost 8 bases, and 17 bases had no gene match. In nucleotides, the CDR3 is TGTGCCAGCGGAGCGGGACAGGGCGGCCGGGGGGGAAAACTGTTTTTT. Protein product: CASGAGQGGRGGKLFF.

This clonotype has just a few counts. For the CDR3, the DNA is TGTGCCAGCAGCGTAGAGGGTGGCAATCAGCCCCAGCATTTT. It yields the protein CASSVEGGNQPQHF. J is TRBJ1-5 and V is TRBV9, with no clear D. Between the trimmed V and J ends, which lost 0 bases and 2 bases, there was a span of 6 bases. The V gene's germline CDR1 is SGDLS and CDR2 YYNGEE. CDR3 size: 14 residues.

The chain carries TRBV6-2 or TRBV6-3 and TRBJ1-5, with D hard to call. Trimming left V 2 bases short and J 0 bases short, with 11 bases between. The CDR3 runs 16 residues. CDR1 MNHEY and CDR2 SVGEGT come from the germline V gene. The CDR3 here is CASSYGSQHSNQPQHF. The CDR3 nucleotides read TGTGCCAGCAGTTACGGGAGCCAGCATAGCAATCAGCCCCAGCATTTT.

The CDR3 DNA is TGTGCCAGCAGTTCCATCATAGCGGGGGGGAACACCGGGGAGCTGTTTTTT. Translation: CASSSIIAGGNTGELFF. The genes are TRBV6-5 and TRBJ2-2; TRBD2 agrees at 10 bases. Trimming took 4 bases from V and 1 from J; bases not matched to a gene: 6. The CDR3 has 17 residues. Germline CDR1 is MNHEY and CDR2 is SVGAGI.

This clonotype was recorded many times. The chain combines TRBV18 with TRBJ1-3, with D unresolved. Deletions cut 1 base from V and 2 bases from J, with 9 bases between. The germline V gene has CDR1 KGHSH and CDR2 LQKENI. This CDR3 region has 15 residues. The CDR3 sequence: CASSPQAPPGNTIYF. CDR3 nucleotides: TGTGCCAGCTCACCACAGGCCCCACCTGGAAACACCATATATTTT.

This rearrangement joins TRBV3-1 to TRBJ2-1; D uncertain. This CDR3 is built from 11 residues. The V and J ends lost 0 bases and 10 bases respectively, with 4 bases between them. CDR1 and CDR2 (germline): LGHDT, YNNKEL (reference sequence). In nucleotides, the CDR3 is TGTGCCAGCAGCCAAGAAGGGGAGCAGTTCTTC. It codes for CASSQEGEQFF.

This chain uses TRBV7-3 with TRBJ2-1; TRBD2 matches 10 bases. CDR3 length equals 15 residues. Germline V gives CDR1 SGHTA, CDR2 FQGTGA. V was pared by 5 bases and J by 4 bases, with 5 bases of the junction left unmatched. The chain's CDR3 is CASSRTSGAYNEQFF. CDR3 nucleotides: TGTGCCAGCAGCCGTACTAGCGGGGCGTACAATGAGCAGTTCTTC.

In its sample, this clonotype was seen many times. CDR3 DNA sequence: TGTGCCAGCAGCTTGGACTGGGACAGCACAGATACGCAGTATTTT. Translation: CASSLDWDSTDTQYF. The rearrangement links TRBV5-5 to TRBJ2-3, with D possibly called TRBD1 or TRBD2 (5 bases each). Germline V gene lookup returns CDR1 SGHKS and CDR2 YYEKEE (reference sequence). Between the trimmed V and J ends, which lost 0 bases and 0 bases, there was a span of 8 bases. The CDR3 covers 15 residues.

This clonotype appeared a few times. The rearrangement uses TRBV6-2 or TRBV6-3 and TRBJ1-5, with a tentative D call TRBD1 (6 bases). This CDR3 is built from 15 residues. Germline lookup yields CDR1 MNHEY and CDR2 SVGEGT. V gave up 6 bases and J gave up 3 bases, with 15 bases separating them. The CDR3 DNA is TGTGCCAGCAGCCCGTGGGGGGCAAACAATCAGCCCCAGCATTTT. This codes for CASSPWGANNQPQHF.

Many counts were recorded for this clonotype. The V gene is TRBV5-1, the J gene TRBJ2-1; 7 nucleotides align to TRBD1. Per germline, CDR1 SGHRS and CDR2 YFSETQ. This CDR3 contains 17 residues. Germline trimming cut 4 bases from V and 5 bases from J; bases unmatched to any gene: 15. The CDR3 nucleotides are TGCGCCAGCAGCCCGGCGTACAGGGCCCAGGGGGACAATGAGCAGTTCTTC. It yields the protein CASSPAYRAQGDNEQFF.

This clonotype was observed a handful of times. The genes are TRBV4-2 and TRBJ1-5; possibly TRBD1 for D (5 bases). CDR3 length equals 15 residues. V lost 3 bases and J lost 3, with 12 bases in between. Germline V lookup: CDR1 LGHNA, CDR2 YNFKEQ. The DNA for the CDR3 is TGTGCCAGCAGCCAGCGGGGGGGAGACAATCAGCCCCAGCATTTT. Protein sequence: CASSQRGGDNQPQHF.